The 4 T cell receptor beta chains below come from one sample, sequenced in a study of cytomegalovirus exposure and HLA in healthy donors. PCR primers comprised 60 Vbeta and 13 Jbeta primers. Clones were read by immunoSEQ multiplex PCR, and TCRdb kept only the in-frame ones, dropping some. Altogether approximately 120,000 clones are present, 73% being singletons, with the ten largest covering around 8%. Specimen: PBMCs. The receptors derive from a man in his forties in good health and CMV-seronegative.

The gene calls are TRBV25-1 and TRBJ1-5; no clear D. The V gene lost 4 bases and the J gene lost 1 base, with 8 bases spanning the gap. Germline V gene lookup returns CDR1 MGHDK and CDR2 SYGVNS. The CDR3 runs to 14 residues. The CDR3 DNA follows: TGTGCCAGCAGTGTAGCGGCGAGCAATCAGCCCCAGCATTTT. Protein: CASSVAASNQPQHF.

The chain links TRBV2 to TRBJ2-1; D unclear. CDR1 and CDR2 (germline): SNHLY, FYNNEI. V shed 5 bases and J shed 4 bases, with 12 bases lying between them. This CDR3 spans 14 amino acids. The CDR3 loop reads CASSSDNFYNEQFF. DNA for the CDR3: TGTGCCAGCAGTTCAGACAATTTTTACAATGAGCAGTTCTTC.

CDR3 loop: CASSVRDYTDTQYF. CDR3 coding DNA: TGTGCCAGCAGCGTACGGGACTACACAGATACGCAGTATTTT. V usage is TRBV9 and J usage is TRBJ2-3, with TRBD2 identical over 7 bases. Trimming removed 1 base from V and 2 bases from J; junction bases left unmatched: 1. The germline CDR1 and CDR2 sequences are SGDLS and YYNGEE. The CDR3 length is 14 residues. Filled out from reference TRBV9 and TRBJ2-3, the complete variable domain reads DSGVTQTPKHLITATGQRVTLRCSPRSGDLSVYWYQQSLDQGLQFLIQYYNGEERAKGNILERFSAQQFPDLHSELNLSSLELGDSALYFCASSVRDYTDTQYFGPGTRLTVL.

This clone was seen only once. The DNA of the CDR3 is TGTGCCAGCAGTGAAGACAGGGTCTTAAACACTGAAGCTTTCTTT. This encodes CASSEDRVLNTEAFF. The chain employs TRBV2 and TRBJ1-1, with D perhaps TRBD1 (6 bases). The CDR3 spans 15 residues. The germline gives CDR1 SNHLY, CDR2 FYNNEI. Trimming took 1 base from V and 2 from J, leaving 11 bases between them.